This T cell receptor (beta chain) derives from a study of shared clonotypes between healthy human individuals. Background on the study: Donors, aged 18 to 49, were a couple of women and a few men.

Study-level points and caveats: Specimens sampled were limited to blood, with tissue repertoires likely differing.

Each replicate PCR on the sorted subsets used approximately 200 ng DNA (around 30,000 T cell genomes). Clones were read by immunoSEQ multiplex PCR, and TCRdb kept only the in-frame ones, dropping some. The repertoire includes approximately 92,000 clones, roughly three quarters of them detected once, and approximately 53% sits in the top ten. CD45RO+ cells and CCR7-negative CD45RA+ TemRA cells were combined as CD8 memory. About this clone itself: What it binds is unknown.

Sequencing was performed on memory CD8+ T cells sorted from blood. Subset in this sample: CD45RO+ cells pooled with CCR7-negative TemRA cells. The clonotype was recovered from a man in his thirties or forties in good health.

The CDR3 here is CASRPSMAGDYEQYF. As DNA, the CDR3 is TGTGCCAGCAGGCCCTCTATGGCAGGTGATTACGAGCAGTACTTC. The V and J genes are TRBV28 and TRBJ2-7; D gene unclear. The CDR3 length is 15 residues. Trimming took 6 bases from V and 4 from J, leaving 19 bases between them. The germline V gene has CDR1 MDHEN and CDR2 SYDVKM. The full variable domain, in which reference TRBV28 and TRBJ2-7 provide the parts outside the CDR3, is DVKVTQSSRYLVKRTGEKVFLECVQDMDHENMFWYRQDPGLGLRLIYFSYDVKMKEKGDIPEGYSVSREKKERFSLILESASTNQTSMYLCASRPSMAGDYEQYFGPGTRLTVT.